This T cell receptor (beta chain) was identified during a study of CD8 T cells in ankylosing spondylitis. The study's findings and limits: Disease-linked clones reportedly concentrated significantly in matched ankylosing spondylitis synovial fluid.

TCRdb ran MiXCR on the 5' RACE reads and lists one entry per CDR3 protein. The sample contains roughly 250,000 distinct CDR3 sequences, around 7.8% of which appear only once. Germline loops: CDR1 SGHDT, CDR2 YYEEEE. V was shortened by 2 bases and J by 2 bases, with 13 bases between the two germline ends. This CDR3 is 15 amino acids long. This clonotype was seen repeatedly, ten times or more. The antigen remains undetermined. The receptor was isolated from a male donor with ankylosing spondylitis or in good health (not recorded which). Input material: blood, either unsorted or a sorted T cell fraction (not recorded which). The chain couples TRBV5-6 to TRBJ1-2; possible D gene TRBD1, 5 bases. CDR3 in amino acids: CASSFSPGVNYGYTF. The CDR3 DNA is TGTGCCAGCAGCTTCTCTCCGGGGGTCAACTATGGCTACACCTTC.